The T cell receptor (beta chain) under discussion was sequenced for a study of a mutant IDH1 vaccine in newly diagnosed glioma. Study context: Averaging approximately 42 years of age, treated patients were approximately 62% male and approximately 40% female.

Sequencing used immunoSEQ multiplex PCR; TCRdb keeps in-frame clones, though not all of them. The sample has roughly 39,000 clones, roughly 74% seen once; the top ten hold around 5.5%. This clone appeared once. What it binds is not known. One end of the junction fails to match germline, which may point to a read error. Time point indicated: week 5, during vaccination. One vaccine dose held 300 ug of mutant IDH1 20-mer peptide and came with topical imiquimod. Germline CDR1 LNHDA, CDR2 SQIVND (reference sequence). The CDR3 length is 16 residues. The source is a man between 35 and 55 years old with glioma. Here the sequenced sample was PBMCs, taken from a glioma patient whose treatment included an IDH1 peptide vaccine. The chain has TRBV19 and TRBJ2-5; 7 bases line up with TRBD2. CDR3 sequence (DNA): TGTGCCAGCAGTAACCGAGGCGGGGGAGCCCCAGAGACCCAGTACTTC. Amino acid sequence: CASSNRGGGAPETQYF.